This TCR beta chain was retrieved from a study of molecular identifiers for immune sequencing clone quantification. About the study: Replicates involved a five-way split of RNA from roughly 21,000 or 96,000 naive CD8 cells, with sequencing of four.

The authors sorted naive CD8 T cells as CD8+CD4-CCR7+CD45RA+. This clonotype occurred many times. CDR1 and CDR2 from the germline V gene are SGHNT and YYREEE (reference sequence). This CDR3 has 16 amino acids. V lost 2 bases and J lost 2; bases outside the gene matches: 6. MiXCR, run by TCRdb on the PCR reads, gives a single entry per CDR3 protein. Among about 510,000 distinct CDR3 sequences listed, about 26% were seen once. The rearrangement uses TRBV5-4 and TRBJ2-3; the match to TRBD1 covers 9 bases. The TCR comes from a human donor in good health. Some libraries in this study had Jurkat cell RNA spiked in. Sequenced material: naive CD8+ T cells from blood, with Jurkat cell RNA spiked in. Documented subset: FACS-sorted CD8+CD4-CCR7+CD45RA+ naive T cells. The CDR3 region has the DNA TGTGCCAGCAGCTTTGGACAGGGGACAGACACAGATACGCAGTATTTT. Its translation is CASSFGQGTDTDTQYF.